The 26 T cell receptor beta chains below come from one sample, sequenced in a study of identical twins. One entry per CDR3 protein, called by TCRdb with MiXCR from the 5' RACE reads. The table has about 520,000 distinct CDR3 sequences, about 20% seen once. A further study also used this sample, focusing on T cells expressing NK-cell markers.

Material: CD4+ T cells sorted from blood. The receptor source for this set is a woman in her late teens or twenties in good health.

The chain joins TRBV2 to TRBJ2-2; D is possibly TRBD1 (6 bases). The V gene's germline CDR1 is SNHLY and CDR2 FYNNEI. The CDR3 sequence is 13 residues long. V lost 11 bases to trimming and J lost 6 bases, with 16 bases between them. The CDR3 nucleotides read TGTGCCGGAGGCGTAGGGGGACCCGGGGAGCTGTTTTTT. Translated: CAGGVGGPGELFF.

This clonotype was recorded many times. The CDR3 protein is CASSFGSQDTQYF. CDR3 DNA sequence: TGTGCCAGCAGCTTTGGTAGTCAAGATACGCAGTATTTT. The chain recombines TRBV7-9 with TRBJ2-3, with D unresolved. This CDR3 has 13 amino acids. Trimming removed 3 bases from V and 5 bases from J, with 9 bases in between. Germline V gene data show CDR1 as SEHNR and CDR2 as FQNEAQ (reference sequence).

The chain employs TRBV7-3 and TRBJ2-5, with D perhaps matching TRBD2 (5 bases). The germline CDR1 and CDR2 sequences are SGHTA and FQGTGA. The CDR3 is 14 residues long. Trimming shortened V by 5 bases and J by 4 bases, and 14 bases separated the two germline ends. CDR3 bases: TGTGCCAGCAGCCCGGGTCCCCGGGGAGAGACCCAGTACTTC. This translates into CASSPGPRGETQYF.

In this sample, this clonotype turned up a few times. V usage is TRBV9 and J usage is TRBJ2-3; possible D gene TRBD1, 6 bases. Germline values: CDR1 SGDLS, CDR2 YYNGEE. There are 15 residues in the CDR3. Between the trimmed V and J ends, which lost 1 base and 2 bases, there was a span of 11 bases. This chain's CDR3 is CASSVKGVNTDTQYF. The CDR3 nucleotides read TGTGCCAGCAGCGTAAAGGGGGTGAACACAGATACGCAGTATTTT. Variable domain in full (rest from reference TRBV9 and TRBJ2-3): DSGVTQTPKHLITATGQRVTLRCSPRSGDLSVYWYQQSLDQGLQFLIQYYNGEERAKGNILERFSAQQFPDLHSELNLSSLELGDSALYFCASSVKGVNTDTQYFGPGTRLTVL.

In its sample, this clonotype was seen a few times. The V call is TRBV7-2, the J call TRBJ2-7; a weak D match, TRBD2 (6 bases). V was clipped by 6 bases and J by 3 bases, with 12 bases between them. Germline-derived CDR1 and CDR2 are SGHTA and FQGNSA. The CDR3 contains 13 residues. CDR3 DNA: TGTGCCAGCAGTCCCGGGAGAGTCTACGAGCAGTACTTC. Encoded protein: CASSPGRVYEQYF.

This clonotype has only a few counts. The chain has TRBV12-3 or TRBV12-4 and TRBJ1-2, with D unclear. V was clipped by 3 bases and J by 6 bases, with 20 bases between them. The CDR3 loop spans 16 amino acids. CDR3 loop: CASSFSDKAPSDGYTF. In DNA, the CDR3 is TGTGCCAGCAGTTTTAGCGACAAAGCTCCTTCGGATGGCTACACCTTC.

This clonotype appeared a few times. V gene TRBV10-3 combines with J gene TRBJ2-1; 12 bases are shared with TRBD2. Trimming at V came to 8 bases and at J to 4 bases, leaving 0 bases not matched to a gene. Germline V gene sequence: CDR1 ENHRY, CDR2 SYGVKD. The CDR3 is made up of 13 amino acids. CDR3 DNA sequence: TGTGCCATCGGGACTAGCGGGTACAATGAGCAGTTCTTC. It yields the protein CAIGTSGYNEQFF.

This clonotype was seen repeatedly, ten times or more. The V and J genes are TRBV5-6 and TRBJ2-7; TRBD2 matches 12 bases. CDR3 length: 18 residues. V was pared by 0 bases and J by 2 bases, with 9 bases of the junction left unmatched. Germline CDR1 and CDR2: SGHDT and YYEEEE. The CDR3 sequence: CASSLGPGLAGWAYEQYF. In nucleotides, the CDR3 is TGTGCCAGCAGCTTGGGGCCGGGACTAGCGGGCTGGGCCTACGAGCAGTACTTC.

This clonotype appeared a single time. The conserved phenylalanine or tryptophan normally closing the CDR3 is absent here, so this likely arose from a read error. The rearrangement joins TRBV20-1 to TRBJ2-5; perhaps D is TRBD1 or TRBD2 (5 bases each). This CDR3 has 12 residues. The germline V gene encodes CDR1 DFQATT and CDR2 SNEGSKA (reference sequence). The CDR3 is CSTGQYQETQYL. The CDR3 DNA follows: TGCAGCACGGGGCAGTACCAAGAGACCCAGTACTTA.

This clonotype appeared a few times. The V call is TRBV7-2, the J call TRBJ2-1; the D call may be TRBD1 or TRBD2 (5 bases each). Trimming removed 3 bases from V and 15 bases from J, with 21 bases in between. The germline gives CDR1 SGHTA, CDR2 FQGNSA. The CDR3 has 14 amino acids. The CDR3 bases are TGTGCCAGCAGCTTCTTGGATCGGACCGGGGCCCGGTTCTTC. As protein: CASSFLDRTGARFF.

The J gene is TRBJ2-3, the V gene TRBV5-1; 9 bases fit TRBD2. CDR3 length: 16 amino acids. Per the germline V gene, CDR1 is SGHRS and CDR2 is YFSETQ. Losses at the gene ends were 0 bases for V and 0 bases for J; bases not matched to a gene: 2. CDR3 residues: CASSLGLAESTDTQYF. The CDR3 nucleotides read TGCGCCAGCAGCTTGGGACTAGCGGAGAGCACAGATACGCAGTATTTT. Full variable domain (outside the CDR3, taken from reference TRBV5-1 and TRBJ2-3): KAGVTQTPRYLIKTRGQQVTLSCSPISGHRSVSWYQQTPGQGLQFLFEYFSETQRNKGNFPGRFSGRQFSNSRSEMNVSTLELGDSALYLCASSLGLAESTDTQYFGPGTRLTVL.

The rearrangement links TRBV7-2 to TRBJ2-5; no clear D gene. In germline, CDR1 is SGHTA, CDR2 FQGNSA. The CDR3 has 13 amino acids. The germline V and J ends were trimmed by 9 bases and 5 bases, with 16 bases remaining between them. The CDR3: CASSIGGRETQYF. CDR3 DNA sequence: TGTGCCAGTTCTATCGGCGGCAGGGAGACCCAGTACTTC.

J is TRBJ2-3 and V is TRBV15, with 7 bases that match TRBD2. CDR3 length: 17 residues. The V and J ends lost 1 base and 4 bases, in that order; junction bases with no gene match: 11. CDR1 LNHNV and CDR2 YYDKDF come from the germline V gene (reference sequence). CDR3 DNA sequence: TGTGCCACCAGCAGAGGAACCGGGGCGGGAGTGGCAGATACGCAGTATTTT. As protein: CATSRGTGAGVADTQYF. Drawing the rest from reference TRBV15 and TRBJ2-3, the complete variable domain is DAMVIQNPRYQVTQFGKPVTLSCSQTLNHNVMYWYQQKSSQAPKLLFHYYDKDFNNEADTPDNFQSRRPNTSFCFLDIRSPGLGDTAMYLCATSRGTGAGVADTQYFGPGTRLTVL.

The rearrangement joins TRBV20-1 to TRBJ1-3; a possible D gene is TRBD1 (5 bases). This CDR3 is built from 14 residues. The V gene's germline CDR1 is DFQATT and CDR2 SNEGSKA (reference sequence). Trimming removed 6 bases from V and 3 bases from J, with 15 bases in between. CDR3 bases: TGCAGTGCCAGGGACGACAGTAATGGAAACACCATATATTTT. It specifies CSARDDSNGNTIYF.

In this sample, this clonotype turned up many times. The CDR3 region is CASIGGTGFQYEQYF. The CDR3 DNA is TGTGCCAGCATTGGGGGAACAGGGTTCCAATACGAGCAGTACTTC. The V and J genes are TRBV6-1 and TRBJ2-7; maybe TRBD1 (6 bases). The CDR3 contains 15 residues. The V gene's germline CDR1 is MNHNS and CDR2 SASEGT. The V end was cut by 7 bases, the J end by 4 bases, with 20 bases between.

This clonotype has just a few counts. This chain links TRBV7-9 with TRBJ2-1, with TRBD2 matching 8 bases. This CDR3 comprises 15 residues. Germline CDR1 reads SEHNR; CDR2 reads FQNEAQ (reference sequence). Trimming took 1 base from V and 4 from J; bases not matched to a gene: 3. CDR3 region: CASSLDGRAYNEQFF. The CDR3 DNA is TGTGCCAGCAGCTTAGACGGGAGGGCTTACAATGAGCAGTTCTTC.

A few counts support this clonotype. The J gene is TRBJ1-3, the V gene TRBV7-9; D call uncertain. V lost 1 base, J lost 2 bases, and 6 bases lay in between. CDR3 length: 14 residues. Germline lookup yields CDR1 SEHNR and CDR2 FQNEAQ (reference sequence). Here the CDR3 DNA reads TGTGCCAGCAGCTTAGGGGTAACTGGAAACACCATATATTTT. Amino acids: CASSLGVTGNTIYF.

The J gene is TRBJ2-1, the V gene TRBV20-1; 7 positions agree with TRBD2. This CDR3 comprises 17 residues. Germline V gene data show CDR1 as DFQATT and CDR2 as SNEGSKA (reference sequence). The V and J ends lost 2 bases and 8 bases, in that order; junction bases with no gene match: 18. CDR3 DNA: TGCAGTGCTAGACTCCTCGGCCTAGCGGCGTTACAAGATGAGCAGTTCTTC. Translated: CSARLLGLAALQDEQFF.

V usage is TRBV9 and J usage is TRBJ1-1; TRBD1 agrees at 8 bases. Germline trimming cut 3 bases from V and 4 bases from J; bases unmatched to any gene: 5. CDR1 and CDR2 (germline): SGDLS, YYNGEE. This CDR3 contains 14 residues. This chain's CDR3 is CASSARTGPTEAFF. In DNA, the CDR3 is TGTGCCAGCAGCGCCAGGACAGGGCCCACTGAAGCTTTCTTT.

This clonotype was seen many times. For the CDR3, the DNA is TGTGCCAGCGGGTCCTCTGGAAACACCATATATTTT. Translated: CASGSSGNTIYF. The V call is TRBV9, the J call TRBJ1-3, with unresolved D. CDR1 and CDR2 (germline): SGDLS, YYNGEE. CDR3 length equals 12 residues. V was trimmed by 7 bases and J by 0 bases, leaving 5 bases between them.

This sequence joins TRBV20-1 and TRBJ2-1; possible D gene TRBD2, 7 bases. V was cut by 3 bases and J by 9 bases, with 15 bases left in between. Germline V gene sequence: CDR1 DFQATT, CDR2 SNEGSKA (reference sequence). The CDR3 runs 13 residues. This CDR3 reads CSASRRGRIEQFF. The CDR3 DNA reads as TGCAGTGCTAGCCGGCGGGGGCGAATTGAGCAGTTCTTC.

The chain links TRBV6-5 to TRBJ1-1; TRBD1 matches at 9 bases. V lost 2 bases to trimming and J lost 11 bases; unmatched junction nucleotides: 3. The CDR3 has 12 residues. The germline CDR1 and CDR2 sequences are MNHEY and SVGAGI. The chain's CDR3 is CASSYRTGEAFF. The CDR3 DNA is TGTGCCAGCAGTTACAGGACAGGGGAGGCTTTCTTT.

The rearrangement links TRBV4-3 to TRBJ2-1; D gene unclear. This CDR3 is 15 amino acids long. CDR1 and CDR2 from the germline V gene are LGHNA and YSLEER. Trimming took 1 base from V and 2 from J, leaving 9 bases between them. The CDR3 region is CASSQGAATYNEQFF. The CDR3 bases are TGCGCCAGCAGCCAAGGCGCGGCAACCTACAATGAGCAGTTCTTC.

V and J are TRBV20-1 and TRBJ2-3, with TRBD2 matching over 7 bases. J was trimmed by 2 bases and V by 7 bases; bases with no gene match: 6. The V gene's germline CDR1 is DFQATT and CDR2 SNEGSKA (reference sequence). The CDR3 length is 13 residues. CDR3 sequence (DNA): TGCAGTGTGACGGGACTAAACACAGATACGCAGTATTTT. Its translation: CSVTGLNTDTQYF.

This clonotype has just a few counts. The CDR3 here is CASSYSNLAGLNEQFF. The CDR3 DNA is TGTGCCAGCAGTTACTCGAATCTAGCGGGCCTCAATGAGCAGTTCTTC. The rearrangement joins TRBV6-5 to TRBJ2-1; 8 nucleotides line up with TRBD2. Germline V gene sequence: CDR1 MNHEY, CDR2 SVGAGI. This CDR3 has 16 residues. Unmatched junction bases numbered 7, after V lost 0 bases and J lost 6 bases.

This clonotype was counted a few times. CDR3 DNA: TGTGCCAGCAGCTTTGTTGAAGCGGCATTCACAGATACGCAGTATTTT. Protein: CASSFVEAAFTDTQYF. This chain links TRBV7-9 with TRBJ2-3, with a possible D match to TRBD2 (5 bases). Per germline, CDR1 SEHNR and CDR2 FQNEAQ (reference sequence). CDR3 size: 16 residues. Trimming took 3 bases from V and 2 from J, leaving 15 bases between them.